These T cell receptor beta chains were read from a single sample in a study of beta chain features in type 1 diabetes. Assay used: immunoSEQ multiplex PCR; TCRdb lists only in-frame clones, some missing. Of about 150,000 clones listed, around 10% are singletons. Sequenced: central memory CD4+ T cells from blood. Receptors originate from a man between 25 and 39 years old with type 1 diabetes. Each CDR3 is given with its conserved first and last residue. A D gene is named only where the DNA matches it firmly. Rows may omit the clone size; those that give it use once, few, many or a size class.

v_gene	d_gene	j_gene	abundance	CDR3nt	CDR3aa
TRBV4-1	TRBD2	TRBJ2-5	-	TGCGCCAGCAGCCAAGATAGAGTAGCGGGAGCGTCGGGAGAGACCCAGTACTTC	CASSQDRVAGASGETQYF
TRBV6-6	-	TRBJ2-3	-	TGTGCCAGCGAGGCTACCGGTACGCAGTATTTT	CASEATGTQYF
TRBV5-1	-	TRBJ2-4	-	TGCGCCAGCAGCTTGGAAGCGGACGGAGCTCAGTACTTC	CASSLEADGAQYF
TRBV1	-	TRBJ2-5	few	TGCACCAGCAGCCACCATCTAGGAGAGACCCAGTACTTC	CTSSHHLGETQYF
TRBV14	-	TRBJ2-7	-	TGTGCCAGCAGCCAAACGCAGGGTCCCCACGAGCAGTACTTC	CASSQTQGPHEQYF
TRBV28	-	TRBJ2-3	-	TGTGCCAGCAGCCTCCCCGGTACGAGCACAGATACGCAGTATTTT	CASSLPGTSTDTQYF
TRBV9	-	TRBJ2-1	few	TGTGCCAGCAGCGTGGGAGCGGTATACAATGAGCAGTTCTTC	CASSVGAVYNEQFF
TRBV4-1	TRBD2	TRBJ2-1	-	TGCGCCAGCAGCCAGGGACTAGCGGAGGGGTCGTGGTTCTTC	CASSQGLAEGSWFF
TRBV28	-	TRBJ2-3	few	TGTGCCAGCAGCCAAGGGGGGGGTCCAGATACGCAGTATTTT	CASSQGGGPDTQYF
TRBV5-1	TRBD2	TRBJ2-7	-	TGCGCCAGCAGCTGGTGGGAGGGCGACGAGCAGTACTTC	CASSWWEGDEQYF
TRBV9	TRBD1	TRBJ2-1	few	TGTGCCAGCAGCGTTAGGGGGACAGGGACTTACAATGAGCAGTTCTTC	CASSVRGTGTYNEQFF
TRBV9	TRBD1	TRBJ2-5	few	TGTGCCAGCAGCGTAGGACAGGGGCAAGAGACCCAGTACTTC	CASSVGQGQETQYF
TRBV5-1	TRBD2	TRBJ2-7	few	TGCGCCAGCAGCAAGGGACTAGCGGGAAGGGAGCAGTACTTC	CASSKGLAGREQYF
TRBV6-5	-	TRBJ2-3	few	TGTGCCAGCAGTCACCGCGAGGATACGCAGTATTTT	CASSHREDTQYF
TRBV7-2	TRBD1	TRBJ1-1	-	TGTGCCAGCAGGTCAGGGGGCGTATCTGGTGAAGCTTTCTTT	CASRSGGVSGEAFF